This note documents a single T cell receptor (beta chain) sequence. Since a much larger clone is just one base distant, this may be a read error. This entry is derived from a study of blood T cell repertoires in COVID-19. The overall study: The origin of the acute and convalescent COVID-19 samples was the United States, Italy and Spain.

The CDR3 length is 14 residues. Germline CDR1 SGHVS, CDR2 FNYEAQ. Trimming took 2 bases from V and 0 from J, leaving 8 bases between them. Some clones are missing from TCRdb's copy, which holds only in-frame ones; the method was immunoSEQ multiplex PCR. Of about 250,000 clones in the sample, just over 85% were seen once. Sequencing input: peripheral blood. The sequence was obtained from a man older than 75 with acute or convalescent COVID-19. The chain joins TRBV7-6 to TRBJ2-7; D is undetermined. Here the CDR3 DNA reads TGTGCCAGCAGCTTACAGTACAGCTCCTACGAGCAGTACTTC. Translation: CASSLQYSSYEQYF. The entire variable domain, with the rest obtained from reference TRBV7-6 and TRBJ2-7, is as follows: GAGVSQSPRYKVTKRGQDVALRCDPISGHVSLYWYRQALGQGPEFLTYFNYEAQQDKSGLPNDRFSAERPEGSISTLTIQRTEQRDSAMYRCASSLQYSSYEQYFGPGTRLTVT.